Below, 19 T cell receptor beta chains from the same sample are listed, as sequenced in a study of read filtering for tumor transcriptome and immune sequencing. From approximately 400 ng of RNA, a library with molecular barcoded alpha/delta and beta/gamma adaptors was made. TCRdb used MiXCR to reprocess the reads, holding one entry per CDR3 protein. The sample records under 150,000 distinct CDR3 sequences, roughly 13% being singletons. The sample comprised a population of CD138-negative cells sorted from bone marrow. The receptors stem from a donor at least 40 years old with multiple myeloma.

This clonotype has just a few counts. This could be a read error, since a much larger clone is one nucleotide away. The chain recombines TRBV30 with TRBJ2-1, with D tentatively TRBD2 (5 bases). V lost 1 base to trimming and J lost 8 bases, with 15 bases between them. The CDR3 has 14 residues. Germline assignment: CDR1 GTSNPN and CDR2 SVGIG (reference sequence). CDR3 DNA: TGTGCCTGGAGTGCCCGGACCCCGAGGGATGAGCAGTTCTTC. Translated: CAWSARTPRDEQFF.

This clonotype has a count of ten or more. This sequence joins TRBV5-1 and TRBJ2-2, with D unresolved. This CDR3 has 12 residues. Trimming removed 4 bases from V and 7 bases from J, with 8 bases in between. The germline V gene has CDR1 SGHRS and CDR2 YFSETQ. The CDR3 is CASSLPSGELFF. In DNA form, the CDR3 reads TGCGCCAGCAGCCTACCGAGCGGGGAGCTGTTTTTT. Filled out from reference TRBV5-1 and TRBJ2-2, the complete variable domain reads KAGVTQTPRYLIKTRGQQVTLSCSPISGHRSVSWYQQTPGQGLQFLFEYFSETQRNKGNFPGRFSGRQFSNSRSEMNVSTLELGDSALYLCASSLPSGELFFGEGSRLTVL.

The sample holds many counts of this clonotype. The V call is TRBV7-3, the J call TRBJ1-6; D may be TRBD1 (5 bases). The V gene's germline CDR1 is SGHTA and CDR2 FQGTGA. V was trimmed by 4 bases and J by 5 bases, leaving 9 bases between them. CDR3 size: 14 residues. As DNA, the CDR3 is TGTGCCAGCAGCTCGGGACGCAATAATTCACCCCTCCACTTT. This translates into CASSSGRNNSPLHF.

Only a few counts were recorded for this clonotype. A much larger clone lies a single base off, so this may be a read error. The V call is TRBV4-3, the J call TRBJ2-2, with D possibly matching TRBD2 (5 bases). Germline-derived CDR1 and CDR2 are LGHNA and YSLEER. This CDR3 spans 14 amino acids. The CDR3 DNA sequence: TGCGCCAGCAGCCAAGAGGGTACAACCGGGGAGCTGTCTTTT. Translated, it gives CASSQEGTTGELSF.

This clonotype came up a few times. This chain connects TRBV5-1 to TRBJ2-5, with D perhaps assigned TRBD1 or TRBD2 (5 bases each). The V gene lost 7 bases and the J gene lost 2 bases, with 12 bases spanning the gap. This CDR3 has 13 amino acids. Per the germline V gene, CDR1 is SGHRS and CDR2 is YFSETQ. CDR3 amino acids: CASLGTDQETQYF. CDR3 bases: TGCGCCAGCCTCGGGACGGATCAAGAGACCCAGTACTTC.

The rearrangement uses TRBV27 and TRBJ2-7; D not certain. Trimming pared 4 bases from V and 4 bases from J, leaving 17 bases between. CDR3 length: 15 amino acids. CDR1 and CDR2 (germline): MNHEY, SMNVEV (reference sequence). The CDR3 loop is CASSSGERSLYEQYF. As DNA, the CDR3 is TGTGCCAGCAGTTCAGGAGAGCGTTCCTTATACGAGCAGTACTTC.

Comments on this clonotype: A much larger clone sits a single nucleotide away, making a read error possible. This sequence joins TRBV20-1 and TRBJ1-5; D possibly corresponds to TRBD1 (5 bases). The CDR3 runs to 15 residues. Germline lookup yields CDR1 DFQATT and CDR2 SNEGSKA (reference sequence). Trimming took off 1 base at V and 6 bases at J, with 16 bases between the two ends. The CDR3 region is CSARGSGMLRQPQHF. CDR3 nucleotides: TGCAGTGCTAGAGGGTCAGGGATGTTGCGTCAGCCCCAGCATTTT.

At least ten counts were recorded for this clonotype. This chain uses TRBV12-5 with TRBJ1-4; tentative D call: TRBD1 (5 bases). V dropped 7 bases and J dropped 5 bases, with 14 bases sitting between them. Germline CDR1 reads LGHNT; CDR2 reads FRNRAP. The CDR3 extends over 14 amino acids. CDR3 bases: TGTGCTAGTGCCCTTGGGGGGTCAAATGAAAAACTGTTTTTT. Amino acid sequence: CASALGGSNEKLFF.

This clonotype was counted many times. The V and J genes are TRBV7-2 and TRBJ1-1, with 8 bases identical to TRBD1. From germline, CDR1 is SGHTA and CDR2 FQGNSA. The CDR3 spans 14 residues. The V and J ends lost 4 bases and 5 bases, in that order; junction bases with no gene match: 6. The CDR3 nucleotides read TGTGCCAGCAGCTCATTGGACAGGGTGACTGAAGCTTTCTTT. It is translated as CASSSLDRVTEAFF.

This clonotype was found many times. The chain uses TRBV4-1 and TRBJ2-1, with D possibly TRBD1 on 6 matching bases. The CDR3 consists of 14 residues. V was shortened by 8 bases and J by 1 base, with 12 bases between the two germline ends. Germline V gives CDR1 MGHRA, CDR2 YSYEKL. CDR3: CASRRQGSYNEQFF. Written as DNA, the CDR3 is TGCGCCAGCCGGCGGCAGGGGTCCTACAATGAGCAGTTCTTC.

In its sample, this clonotype was seen many times. At one end, the junction sequence differs from germline, possibly due to a read error. The rearrangement uses TRBV14 and TRBJ1-2, with D possibly TRBD1 on 5 matching bases. Germline V gene sequence: CDR1 SGHDN, CDR2 FVKESK. The CDR3 consists of 12 residues. The CDR3 bases are TGTGCCAGCAGCCCGGGGACGGCGGATATTGCCTTC. Its translation is CASSPGTADIAF. The full variable domain, rest sourced from reference TRBV14 and TRBJ1-2, is EAGVTQFPSHSVIEKGQTVTLRCDPISGHDNLYWYRRVMGKEIKFLLHFVKESKQDESGMPNNRFLAERTGGTYSTLKVQPAELEDSGVYFCASSPGTADIAFGSGTRLTVV.

The table lists this clonotype with many counts. The chain joins TRBV2 to TRBJ2-1; 10 nucleotides align to TRBD1. The CDR3 extends over 15 amino acids. The V segment lost 4 bases and the J segment 7 bases; nucleotides outside the gene matches: 7. CDR1 SNHLY and CDR2 FYNNEI come from the germline V gene. CDR3 DNA sequence: TGTGCCAGCAGTGGATATGACAGGGGGCGAAATGAGCAGTTCTTC. This encodes CASSGYDRGRNEQFF.

The table lists this clonotype with many counts. J is TRBJ1-5 and V is TRBV7-9; D is ambiguous. The CDR3 has 13 amino acids. Germline CDR1 SEHNR, CDR2 FQNEAQ (reference sequence). V was cut by 7 bases and J by 5 bases, with 12 bases left in between. CDR3 loop: CASNLSPDQPQHF. CDR3 sequence (DNA): TGTGCCAGCAACTTGTCGCCGGATCAGCCCCAGCATTTT.

V is TRBV6-1 and J is TRBJ2-1; 9 nucleotides agree with TRBD2. There are 14 residues in the CDR3. The V and J ends lost 6 bases and 8 bases, in that order; junction bases with no gene match: 8. CDR1 MNHNS and CDR2 SASEGT come from the germline V gene. The CDR3 DNA reads TGTGCCAGCAGAGAGCCGGGACTAGCAGATGAGCAGTTCTTC. Translating it yields CASREPGLADEQFF.

This clonotype turned up a few times. This rearrangement joins TRBV12-3 or TRBV12-4 to TRBJ2-1; 11 bases are shared with TRBD2. The length of the CDR3 is 15 residues. V gave up 4 bases and J gave up 6 bases; unmatched junction bases: 5. In DNA, the CDR3 is TGTGCCAGCAGTTGGGCCGGGACTAGCGGCAATGAGCAGTTCTTC. It codes for CASSWAGTSGNEQFF.

This clonotype came up many times. The chain employs TRBV11-2 and TRBJ1-1; no definite D call. Germline values: CDR1 SGHAT, CDR2 FQNNGV. The V and J ends lost 8 bases and 1 base respectively, with 14 bases between them. The CDR3 has 14 amino acids. CDR3 coding DNA: TGTGCCAGCCGCCTCACGAGACAGAACACTGAAGCTTTCTTT. Amino acids: CASRLTRQNTEAFF.

This clonotype appeared many times. The chain carries TRBV30 and TRBJ1-1, with D maybe TRBD1 (5 bases). The V gene's germline CDR1 is GTSNPN and CDR2 SVGIG (reference sequence). V lost 2 bases, J lost 1 base, and 11 bases lay in between. The CDR3 length is 14 residues. CDR3 loop: CAWSPLGENTEAFF. In nucleotides, the CDR3 is TGTGCCTGGAGTCCCCTGGGGGAGAACACTGAAGCTTTCTTT.

This clonotype was counted between two and nine times. The CDR3 protein is CASRDRGLDTEAFF. The CDR3, as DNA: TGTGCCAGCAGGGACAGGGGGCTTGACACTGAAGCTTTCTTT. The chain links TRBV3-1 to TRBJ1-1; TRBD1 matches at 11 bases. Germline V gives CDR1 LGHDT, CDR2 YNNKEL (reference sequence). This CDR3 has 14 residues. Trimming at V came to 6 bases and at J to 3 bases, leaving 3 bases not matched to a gene.

This clonotype appeared many times. The rearrangement joins TRBV6-5 to TRBJ2-7, with TRBD2 matching 9 bases. This CDR3 has 16 residues. Germline assignment: CDR1 MNHEY and CDR2 SVGAGI. V was pared by 4 bases and J by 7 bases, with 14 bases of the junction left unmatched. CDR3 in amino acids: CASSSPTSGRPYEQYF. The CDR3 coding sequence is TGTGCCAGCAGTTCCCCGACTAGCGGACGGCCATATGAGCAGTACTTC.